The clone carrying this T cell receptor beta chain was observed a few times. Antigen specificity is unknown. After constant-region reverse-primer amplification, full-length variable regions underwent semi-nested PCR with Nested Universal Primer A. TCRdb called the 5' RACE reads again in MiXCR, with one record for every CDR3 protein. Found here are over 45,000 distinct CDR3 sequences, approximately 26% of them singletons; the top ten hold 2% to 2.5%. Points from the study as a whole: Whole repertoires were not studied in the larger cohort, only one V-J beta rearrangement. Tumor memory CD4+ T cell TCR gene usage clustered with blood and lymph node memory CD4+ cells and lymph node naive CD4+ cells. Tumor Treg TCRs overlapped most with tumor naive CD4+ cells.

Treg sorting used a CD4+CD25+CD127-/low gate. The sample was tumor-infiltrating Tregs sorted from the breast tumor. This TCR came from a female donor with breast cancer.

CDR3 protein: CASSVAGGYTDTQYF. The DNA of the CDR3 is TGTGCCAGCAGCGTAGCGGGAGGATATACAGATACGCAGTATTTT. The chain recombines TRBV9 with TRBJ2-3, with TRBD2 matching over 7 bases. CDR3 length: 15 residues. J gave up 3 bases and V 0 bases, and 4 bases lay outside the gene matches. From germline, CDR1 is SGDLS and CDR2 YYNGEE.